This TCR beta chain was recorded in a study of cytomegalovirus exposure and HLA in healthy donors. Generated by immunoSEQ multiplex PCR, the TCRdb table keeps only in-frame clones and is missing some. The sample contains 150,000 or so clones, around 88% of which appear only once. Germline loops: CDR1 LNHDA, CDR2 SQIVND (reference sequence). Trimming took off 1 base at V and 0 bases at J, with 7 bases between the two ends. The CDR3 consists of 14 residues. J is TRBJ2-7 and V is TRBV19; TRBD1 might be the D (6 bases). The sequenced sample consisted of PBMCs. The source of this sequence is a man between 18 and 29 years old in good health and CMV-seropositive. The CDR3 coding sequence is TGTGCCAGTAGTATAGGAGGGGGCTCCTACGAGCAGTACTTC. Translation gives CASSIGGGSYEQYF.